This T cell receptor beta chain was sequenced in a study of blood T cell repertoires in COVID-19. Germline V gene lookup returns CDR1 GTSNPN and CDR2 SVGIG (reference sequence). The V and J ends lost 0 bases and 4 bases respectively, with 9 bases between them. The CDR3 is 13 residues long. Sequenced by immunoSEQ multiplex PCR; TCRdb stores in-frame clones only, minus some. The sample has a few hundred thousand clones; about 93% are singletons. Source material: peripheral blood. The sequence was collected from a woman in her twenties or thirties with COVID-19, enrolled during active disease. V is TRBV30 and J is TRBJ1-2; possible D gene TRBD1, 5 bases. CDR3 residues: CAWSVLDTYGYTF. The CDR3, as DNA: TGTGCCTGGAGTGTTTTGGACACCTATGGCTACACCTTC.